Presented here are 29 T cell receptor beta chains from one specimen sequenced in a study of blood T cell repertoires in COVID-19. Sequencing used immunoSEQ multiplex PCR; TCRdb keeps in-frame clones, though not all of them. This table has more than 95,000 clones, 87% appearing once. Sequences were obtained from peripheral blood. These receptors were collected from a human donor in a cohort sampled during active COVID-19.

This clone was seen more than once but under ten times. The V and J genes are TRBV14 and TRBJ2-7; 10 nucleotides align to TRBD2. This CDR3 is 20 amino acids long. Trimming cost V 1 base and J 1 base; bases outside gene matches: 16. From germline, CDR1 is SGHDN and CDR2 FVKESK. This chain's CDR3 is CASSQGIRGLWTSGSYEQYF. The CDR3 DNA sequence: TGTGCCAGCAGCCAAGGGATAAGGGGACTTTGGACTAGCGGTTCCTACGAGCAGTACTTC.

The gene calls are TRBV4-1 and TRBJ1-2; weak D call: TRBD1 (5 bases). The CDR3 spans 16 residues. Germline V gene lookup returns CDR1 MGHRA and CDR2 YSYEKL. Trimming cost V 1 base and J 6 bases, with 18 bases left between them. CDR3 loop: CASSQVNSGSIDGYTF. CDR3 coding DNA: TGCGCCAGCAGCCAAGTTAATTCAGGGTCGATTGATGGCTACACCTTC.

This clone was recorded once. The V call is TRBV7-2, the J call TRBJ2-7, with 7 bases that match TRBD1. After removal of 3 bases from V and 3 bases from J, the junction contained 5 bases not matched to a gene. Germline lookup yields CDR1 SGHTA and CDR2 FQGNSA. The CDR3 runs 14 residues. CDR3 in amino acids: CASSFTTGNYEQYF. The DNA of the CDR3 is TGTGCCAGCAGCTTTACGACAGGGAACTACGAGCAGTACTTC. The full variable domain, with the rest looked up from reference TRBV7-2 and TRBJ2-7, is GAGVSQSPSNKVTEKGKDVELRCDPISGHTALYWYRQSLGQGLEFLIYFQGNSAPDKSGLPSDRFSAERTGGSVSTLTIQRTQQEDSAVYLCASSFTTGNYEQYFGPGTRLTVT.

The CDR3 region has the DNA TGTGCCAGCAGCCAAGAACCAGGGGCTAGAGGTTCACCCCTCCACTTT. Its protein is CASSQEPGARGSPLHF. The J gene is TRBJ1-6, the V gene TRBV3-1 (or the pseudogene TRBV3-2); the D gene is possibly TRBD1 (6 bases). Trimming took off 0 bases at V and 9 bases at J, with 15 bases between the two ends. Germline CDR1 reads LGHDT; CDR2 reads YNNKEL (reference sequence). The CDR3 consists of 16 residues.

CDR3 DNA sequence: TGTGCCAGCAGCTTAGCGAGTGGTGCTTTCTTT. Its protein is CASSLASGAFF. The J gene is TRBJ1-1, the V gene TRBV7-9; D remains unclear. Germline CDR1 is SEHNR and CDR2 is FQNEAQ (reference sequence). There are 11 residues in the CDR3. V lost 0 bases and J 11 bases, leaving 7 bases between the germline ends.

This chain uses TRBV20-1 with TRBJ1-2, with 8 bases matching TRBD1. Germline-derived CDR1 and CDR2 are DFQATT and SNEGSKA (reference sequence). This CDR3 region has 14 residues. Trimming cost V 3 bases and J 8 bases; bases outside gene matches: 11. In DNA form, the CDR3 reads TGCAGTGCTAGTTTGAGAGGACAGGGATTCGGCTACACCTTC. Protein: CSASLRGQGFGYTF.

V and J are TRBV3-1 (or the pseudogene TRBV3-2) and TRBJ1-4, with D possibly TRBD1 on 5 matching bases. V was trimmed by 4 bases and J by 4 bases, leaving 10 bases between them. Germline assignment: CDR1 LGHDT and CDR2 YNNKEL (reference sequence). The CDR3 loop spans 14 amino acids. For the CDR3, the DNA is TGTGCCAGCAGCCTGGGACTGTTTAATGAAAAACTGTTTTTT. It translates to CASSLGLFNEKLFF.

The chain joins TRBV6-1 to TRBJ2-2, with 8 bases identical to TRBD2. With V trimmed by 2 bases and J by 1 base, 12 bases remained unmatched. Germline values: CDR1 MNHNS, CDR2 SASEGT. The CDR3 has 19 residues. DNA of the CDR3: TGTGCCAGCAGTGAACTTCCGGCACTAGCGGACATGAACACCGGGGAGCTGTTTTTT. Its translation: CASSELPALADMNTGELFF.

As regards this clone: At one of its ends the junction is not consistent with the germline gene, which may arise from a read error. The chain combines TRBV7-7 with TRBJ2-2, with D possibly being TRBD2 (5 bases). The CDR3 has 14 residues. Germline V gene sequence: CDR1 SSHAT, CDR2 FNYEAQ (reference sequence). CDR3 sequence (DNA): TGTGCTAGCAGCTTAGCGAGAGGAGCCGGGGAGCTGTTTTTT. This codes for CASSLARGAGELFF.

This chain uses TRBV7-2 with TRBJ2-2, with a weak D call TRBD2 (6 bases). There are 14 residues in the CDR3. The V gene lost 8 bases and the J gene lost 0 bases, with 10 bases spanning the gap. The V gene's germline CDR1 is SGHTA and CDR2 FQGNSA. CDR3 nucleotides: TGTGCCAGCGTCGGGAGTTCGAACACCGGGGAGCTGTTTTTT. As protein: CASVGSSNTGELFF.

The chain combines TRBV21-1 with TRBJ1-4; TRBD1 is the table's D call, not checked against the DNA. TRBV21-1 is reported as a pseudogene. This CDR3 is 11 amino acids long. CDR3 loop: CGTGTGGYVFF. The CDR3 DNA is TGTGGGACCGGGACAGGGGGCTATGTGTTTTTT.

This sequence joins TRBV6-2 or TRBV6-3 and TRBJ1-1; 9 nucleotides line up with TRBD1. The ends lost 0 bases at V and 0 bases at J; junction bases unmatched: 8. The CDR3 extends over 18 amino acids. From germline, CDR1 is MNHEY and CDR2 SVGEGT. This chain's CDR3 is CASSYSAGTGTMNTEAFF. In DNA form, the CDR3 reads TGTGCCAGCAGTTACTCGGCTGGGACAGGGACAATGAACACTGAAGCTTTCTTT.

The chain is built from TRBV19 and TRBJ1-1; D gene uncertain. Trimming stripped 3 bases from V and 0 bases from J, with 20 bases between. CDR1 is LNHDA, CDR2 SQIVND, per germline (reference sequence). The CDR3 consists of 18 residues. The CDR3 reads CASSIRAGELIMNTEAFF. The CDR3 DNA is TGTGCCAGTAGTATCCGGGCCGGGGAACTTATAATGAACACTGAAGCTTTCTTT.

J is TRBJ1-2 and V is TRBV29-1, with 12 bases identical to TRBD1. V gave up 3 bases and J gave up 6 bases; unmatched junction bases: 8. From germline, CDR1 is SQVTM and CDR2 ANQGSEA. The CDR3 loop spans 15 amino acids. CDR3 bases: TGCAGCGTTGACGCCCTGGGACAGGGGGCGGATGGCTACACCTTC. Translating it yields CSVDALGQGADGYTF.

This clone was counted between two and nine times. The CDR3 is CASSYREEAEQYF. Here the CDR3 DNA reads TGCGCCAGCAGCTACCGGGAGGAGGCCGAGCAGTACTTC. This chain links TRBV5-1 with TRBJ2-7, with 7 bases matching TRBD2. V was clipped by 3 bases and J by 6 bases; unmatched bases: 6. CDR3 length equals 13 residues. CDR1 and CDR2 from the germline V gene are SGHRS and YFSETQ. Filled out from reference TRBV5-1 and TRBJ2-7, the complete variable domain reads KAGVTQTPRYLIKTRGQQVTLSCSPISGHRSVSWYQQTPGQGLQFLFEYFSETQRNKGNFPGRFSGRQFSNSRSEMNVSTLELGDSALYLCASSYREEAEQYFGPGTRLTVT.

J is TRBJ1-3 and V is TRBV2, with TRBD1 as a possible D gene (5 bases). V was pared by 0 bases and J by 2 bases, with 8 bases between. Germline V gives CDR1 SNHLY, CDR2 FYNNEI. This CDR3 region has 15 residues. For the CDR3, the DNA is TGTGCCAGCAGTGAAGCGCGGGGGGCTGGAAACACCATATATTTT. Translated, it gives CASSEARGAGNTIYF.

J is TRBJ2-3 and V is TRBV27, with D unresolved. This CDR3 is built from 18 residues. CDR1 MNHEY and CDR2 SMNVEV come from the germline V gene (reference sequence). V was trimmed by 5 bases and J by 0 bases, leaving 21 bases between them. In nucleotides, the CDR3 is TGTGCCAGCAGTCAAGAACAGTTGGCCTTCGTTAGCACAGATACGCAGTATTTT. Its protein is CASSQEQLAFVSTDTQYF.

This sequence joins TRBV27 and TRBJ2-3; TRBD1 matches at 9 bases. Germline V gene sequence: CDR1 MNHEY, CDR2 SMNVEV (reference sequence). V shed 0 bases, J shed 5 bases, and the junction held 3 bases outside the gene matches. This CDR3 comprises 15 residues. The CDR3 DNA is TGTGCCAGCAGTTTATCGGGACAGGGAGGAGATACGCAGTATTTT. This translates into CASSLSGQGGDTQYF.

The chain joins TRBV5-6 to TRBJ1-5; TRBD1 might be the D (6 bases). CDR3 length: 17 amino acids. V was pared by 0 bases and J by 2 bases, with 15 bases between. The germline gives CDR1 SGHDT, CDR2 YYEEEE. The CDR3 sequence: CASSLARAGARNQPQHF. The CDR3 nucleotides are TGTGCCAGCAGCTTGGCCCGTGCGGGGGCGCGCAATCAGCCCCAGCATTTT.

The rearrangement joins TRBV2 to TRBJ2-7; D may be TRBD1 (5 bases). The CDR3 runs 14 residues. Trimming left V 4 bases short and J 7 bases short, with 17 bases between. Germline V gives CDR1 SNHLY, CDR2 FYNNEI. The CDR3 nucleotides are TGTGCCAGCAGTGTAAGGGGTCCCGCTAAAGAGCAGTACTTC. Translated: CASSVRGPAKEQYF.

The CDR3 region has the DNA TGTGCCAGCAGCCTACGGGAGGGGGCCGGAAACACCATATATTTT. Translated: CASSLREGAGNTIYF. The chain combines TRBV27 with TRBJ1-3, with TRBD1 identical over 7 bases. Germline V lookup: CDR1 MNHEY, CDR2 SMNVEV (reference sequence). The trim removed 6 bases at V and 4 bases at J, leaving 9 bases unmatched. This CDR3 is 15 amino acids long.

The rearrangement uses TRBV18 and TRBJ1-3, with D tentatively TRBD1 (6 bases). Germline assignment: CDR1 KGHSH and CDR2 LQKENI. Trimming pared 4 bases from V and 7 bases from J, leaving 20 bases between. There are 16 residues in the CDR3. DNA of the CDR3: TGTGCCAGCTCACTTACAACTCTAGGGGGTATCAACACCATATATTTT. Its translation is CASSLTTLGGINTIYF.

The rearrangement joins TRBV5-1 to TRBJ2-1; a weak D match, TRBD1 (5 bases). Trimming took 2 bases from V and 9 from J, leaving 12 bases between them. This CDR3 has 13 amino acids. Germline V CDR1 and CDR2: SGHRS, YFSETQ. The CDR3, as DNA: TGCGCCAGCAGCTTAAGGGGCGCAGGTGAGCAGTTCTTC. It specifies CASSLRGAGEQFF. Looking up the rest from reference TRBV5-1 and TRBJ2-1 gives the full variable domain: KAGVTQTPRYLIKTRGQQVTLSCSPISGHRSVSWYQQTPGQGLQFLFEYFSETQRNKGNFPGRFSGRQFSNSRSEMNVSTLELGDSALYLCASSLRGAGEQFFGPGTRLTVL.

This clone ranks as medium-sized. The genes are TRBV4-2 and TRBJ2-7; 9 nucleotides align to TRBD2. This CDR3 comprises 16 residues. CDR1 and CDR2 from the germline V gene are LGHNA and YNFKEQ. V lost 1 base, J lost 2 bases, and 6 bases stayed unmatched. Here the CDR3 reads CASSQARGGGAYEQYF. For the CDR3, the DNA is TGTGCCAGCAGCCAAGCCCGTGGCGGGGGGGCCTACGAGCAGTACTTC.

The rearrangement links TRBV9 to TRBJ1-1, with unresolved D. This CDR3 region has 13 residues. In germline, CDR1 is SGDLS, CDR2 YYNGEE. V lost 4 bases and J lost 3, with 10 bases in between. In DNA form, the CDR3 reads TGTGCCAGCAGCAGCGGACGGGACACTGAAGCTTTCTTT. Amino acid sequence: CASSSGRDTEAFF.

This clone was observed a few times. The rearrangement uses TRBV11-1 and TRBJ2-1; TRBD2 agrees at 13 bases. V dropped 6 bases and J dropped 3; count of bases not matched to a gene: 5. Germline V gene lookup returns CDR1 SGHAT and CDR2 FQDESV (reference sequence). The CDR3 is made up of 16 amino acids. The chain's CDR3 is CASSGLAGESYNEQFF. For the CDR3, the DNA is TGTGCCAGCAGTGGACTAGCGGGGGAGAGCTACAATGAGCAGTTCTTC.

CDR3 region: CASRGPGLPTDTQYF. In DNA, the CDR3 is TGTGCCAGCCGCGGCCCGGGACTACCAACAGATACGCAGTATTTT. The V call is TRBV6-5, the J call TRBJ2-3, with 7 nucleotides matching TRBD2. The CDR3 length is 15 residues. CDR1 MNHEY and CDR2 SVGAGI come from the germline V gene. V lost 8 bases, J lost 3 bases, and 11 bases stayed unmatched.

V is TRBV2 and J is TRBJ1-2, with 8 bases that match TRBD1. This CDR3 spans 13 amino acids. The V segment lost 6 bases and the J segment 0 bases; nucleotides outside the gene matches: 0. Germline lookup yields CDR1 SNHLY and CDR2 FYNNEI. This chain's CDR3 is CASRQGANYGYTF. The CDR3 coding sequence is TGTGCCAGCAGACAGGGGGCTAACTATGGCTACACCTTC.

This clone was seen just once. J is TRBJ2-6 and V is TRBV19; the D is unclear. The CDR3 has 17 amino acids. Germline CDR1 reads LNHDA; CDR2 reads SQIVND (reference sequence). The germline V and J ends were trimmed by 4 bases and 1 base, with 14 bases remaining between them. Here the CDR3 reads CASSTGSGRSGANVLTF. The CDR3 bases are TGTGCCAGTAGTACTGGGTCGGGTAGATCTGGGGCCAACGTCCTGACTTTC.